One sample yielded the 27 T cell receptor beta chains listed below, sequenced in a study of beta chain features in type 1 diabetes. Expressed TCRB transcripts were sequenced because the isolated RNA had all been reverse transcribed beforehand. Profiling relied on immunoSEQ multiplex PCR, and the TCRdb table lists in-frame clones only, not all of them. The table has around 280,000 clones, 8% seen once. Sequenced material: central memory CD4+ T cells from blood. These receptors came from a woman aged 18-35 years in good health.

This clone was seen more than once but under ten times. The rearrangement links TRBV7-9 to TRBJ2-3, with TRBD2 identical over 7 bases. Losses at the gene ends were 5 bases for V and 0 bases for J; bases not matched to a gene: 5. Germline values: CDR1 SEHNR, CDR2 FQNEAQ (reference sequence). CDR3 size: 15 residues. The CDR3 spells CASSQSGVSTDTQYF. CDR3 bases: TGTGCCAGCAGCCAGAGCGGGGTTAGCACAGATACGCAGTATTTT.

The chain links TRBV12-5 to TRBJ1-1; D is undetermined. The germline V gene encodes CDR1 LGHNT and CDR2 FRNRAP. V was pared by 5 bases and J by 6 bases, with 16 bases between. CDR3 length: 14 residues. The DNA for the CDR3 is TGTGCTAGTGGTCTGGAGTTCGGACGGTCTGAAGCTTTCTTT. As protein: CASGLEFGRSEAFF.

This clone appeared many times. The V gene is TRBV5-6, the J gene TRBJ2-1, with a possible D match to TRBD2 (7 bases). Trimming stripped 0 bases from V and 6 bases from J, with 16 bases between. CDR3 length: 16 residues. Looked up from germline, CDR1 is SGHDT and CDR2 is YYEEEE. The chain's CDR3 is CASSLGRGAYSNEQFF. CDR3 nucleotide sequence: TGTGCCAGCAGCTTGGGACGGGGGGCCTATTCCAATGAGCAGTTCTTC. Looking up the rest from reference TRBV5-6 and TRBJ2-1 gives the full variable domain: DAGVTQSPTHLIKTRGQQVTLRCSPKSGHDTVSWYQQALGQGPQFIFQYYEEEERQRGNFPDRFSGHQFPNYSSELNVNALLLGDSALYLCASSLGRGAYSNEQFFGPGTRLTVL.

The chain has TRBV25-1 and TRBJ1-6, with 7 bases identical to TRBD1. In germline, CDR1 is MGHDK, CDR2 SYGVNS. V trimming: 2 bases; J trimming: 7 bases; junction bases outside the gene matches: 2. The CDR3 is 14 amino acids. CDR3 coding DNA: TGTGCCAGCAGTGAACAGGGGGTCAATTCACCCCTCCACTTT. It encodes CASSEQGVNSPLHF.

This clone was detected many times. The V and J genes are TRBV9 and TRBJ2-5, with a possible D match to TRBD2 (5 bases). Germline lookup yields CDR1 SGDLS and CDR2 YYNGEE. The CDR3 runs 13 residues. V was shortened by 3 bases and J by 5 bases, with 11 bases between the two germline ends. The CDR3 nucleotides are TGTGCCAGCAGCGGAGGGTATCCTGAGACCCAGTACTTC. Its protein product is CASSGGYPETQYF.

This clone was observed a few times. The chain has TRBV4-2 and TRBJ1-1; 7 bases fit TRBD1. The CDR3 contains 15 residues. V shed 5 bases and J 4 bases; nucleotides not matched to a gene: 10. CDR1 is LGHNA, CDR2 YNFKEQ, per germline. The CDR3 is CASSSKWRGLTEAFF. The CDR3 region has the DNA TGTGCCAGCAGCTCCAAATGGAGGGGGCTCACTGAAGCTTTCTTT.

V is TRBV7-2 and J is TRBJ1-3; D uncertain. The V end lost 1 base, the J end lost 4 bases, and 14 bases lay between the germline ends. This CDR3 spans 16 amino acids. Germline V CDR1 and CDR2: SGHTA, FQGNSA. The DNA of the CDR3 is TGTGCCAGCAGCTTAGGTCTCAACTTCTTAGGAAACACCATATATTTT. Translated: CASSLGLNFLGNTIYF.

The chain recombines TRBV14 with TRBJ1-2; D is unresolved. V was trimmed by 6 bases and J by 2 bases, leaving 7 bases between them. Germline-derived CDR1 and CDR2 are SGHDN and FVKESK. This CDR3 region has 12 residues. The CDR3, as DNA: TGTGCCAGCAGTGAAGAGAACTATGGCTACACCTTC. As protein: CASSEENYGYTF.

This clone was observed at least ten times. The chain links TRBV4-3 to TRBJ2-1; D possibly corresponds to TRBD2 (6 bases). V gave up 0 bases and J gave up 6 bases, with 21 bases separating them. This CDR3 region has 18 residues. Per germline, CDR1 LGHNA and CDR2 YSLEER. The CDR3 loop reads CASSQDVPASASSNEQFF. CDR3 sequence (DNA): TGCGCCAGCAGCCAAGATGTACCCGCTAGCGCCAGTTCCAATGAGCAGTTCTTC.

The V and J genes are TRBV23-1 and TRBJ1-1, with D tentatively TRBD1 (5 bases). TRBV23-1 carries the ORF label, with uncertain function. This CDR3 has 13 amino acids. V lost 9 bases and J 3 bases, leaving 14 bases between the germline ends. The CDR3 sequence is CASRPAGHTEAFF. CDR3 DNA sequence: TGCGCCAGTAGACCCGCAGGGCACACTGAAGCTTTCTTT.

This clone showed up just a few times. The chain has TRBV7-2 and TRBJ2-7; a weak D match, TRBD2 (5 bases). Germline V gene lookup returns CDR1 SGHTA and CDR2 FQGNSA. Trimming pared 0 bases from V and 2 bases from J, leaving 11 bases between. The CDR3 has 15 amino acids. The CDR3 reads CASSLAGDWAYEQYF. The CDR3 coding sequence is TGTGCCAGCAGCTTAGCGGGAGATTGGGCCTACGAGCAGTACTTC.

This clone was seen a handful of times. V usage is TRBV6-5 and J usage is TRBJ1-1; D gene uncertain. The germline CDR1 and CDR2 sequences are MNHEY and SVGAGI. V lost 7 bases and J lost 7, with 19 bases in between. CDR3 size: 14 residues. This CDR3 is CASIQKEGLGEAFF. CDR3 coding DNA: TGTGCCAGCATCCAAAAAGAGGGTCTCGGTGAAGCTTTCTTT.

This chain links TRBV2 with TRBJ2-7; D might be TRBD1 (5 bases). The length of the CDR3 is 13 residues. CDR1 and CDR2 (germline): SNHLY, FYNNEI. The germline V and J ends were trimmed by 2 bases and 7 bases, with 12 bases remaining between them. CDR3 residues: CASSEQGLGEQYV. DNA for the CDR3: TGTGCCAGCAGTGAACAGGGTCTTGGAGAGCAGTACGTC.

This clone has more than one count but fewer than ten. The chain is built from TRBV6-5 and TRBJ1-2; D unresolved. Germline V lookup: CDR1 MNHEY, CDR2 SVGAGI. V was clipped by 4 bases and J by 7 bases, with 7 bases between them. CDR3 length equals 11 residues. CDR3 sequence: CASSSSGGYTF. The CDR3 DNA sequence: TGTGCCAGCAGTTCCTCCGGTGGCTACACCTTC.

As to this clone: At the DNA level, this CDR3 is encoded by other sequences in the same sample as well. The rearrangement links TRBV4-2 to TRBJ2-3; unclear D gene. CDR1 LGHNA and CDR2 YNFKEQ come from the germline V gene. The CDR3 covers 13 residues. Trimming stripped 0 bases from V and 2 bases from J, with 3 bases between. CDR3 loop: CASSQESTDTQYF. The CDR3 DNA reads TGTGCCAGCAGCCAAGAGTCCACAGATACGCAGTATTTT.

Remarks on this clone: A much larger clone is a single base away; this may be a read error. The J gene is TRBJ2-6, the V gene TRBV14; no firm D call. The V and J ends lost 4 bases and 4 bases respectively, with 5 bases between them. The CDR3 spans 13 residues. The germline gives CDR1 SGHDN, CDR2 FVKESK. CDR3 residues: CASSRAGANVLTF. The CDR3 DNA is TGTGCCAGCAGCCGGGCGGGGGCCAACGTCCTGACTTTC.

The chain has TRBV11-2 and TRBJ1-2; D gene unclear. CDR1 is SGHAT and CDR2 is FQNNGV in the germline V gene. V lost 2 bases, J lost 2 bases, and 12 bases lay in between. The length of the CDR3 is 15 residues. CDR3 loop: CASSLKFVTNYGYTF. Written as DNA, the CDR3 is TGTGCCAGCAGCTTAAAGTTTGTGACAAACTATGGCTACACCTTC.

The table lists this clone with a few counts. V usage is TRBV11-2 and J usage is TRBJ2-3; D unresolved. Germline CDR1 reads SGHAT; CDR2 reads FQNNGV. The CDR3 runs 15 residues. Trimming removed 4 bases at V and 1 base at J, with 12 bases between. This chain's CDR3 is CASSYTGLGTDTQYF. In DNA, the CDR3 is TGTGCCAGCAGCTATACTGGGTTGGGCACAGATACGCAGTATTTT.

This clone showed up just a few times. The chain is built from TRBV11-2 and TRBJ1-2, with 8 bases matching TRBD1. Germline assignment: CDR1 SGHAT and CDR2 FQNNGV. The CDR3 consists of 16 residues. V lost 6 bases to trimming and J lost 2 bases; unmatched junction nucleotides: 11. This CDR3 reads CASSKAGTGLNYGYTF. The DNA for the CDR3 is TGTGCCAGCAGTAAAGCCGGGACAGGTCTCAACTATGGCTACACCTTC.

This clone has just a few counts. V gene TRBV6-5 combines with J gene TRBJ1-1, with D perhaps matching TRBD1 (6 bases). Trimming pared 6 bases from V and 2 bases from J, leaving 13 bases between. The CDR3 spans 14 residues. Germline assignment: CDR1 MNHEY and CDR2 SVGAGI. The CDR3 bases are TGTGCCAGCAGGACGAACAGGGTCAACACTGAAGCTTTCTTT. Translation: CASRTNRVNTEAFF.

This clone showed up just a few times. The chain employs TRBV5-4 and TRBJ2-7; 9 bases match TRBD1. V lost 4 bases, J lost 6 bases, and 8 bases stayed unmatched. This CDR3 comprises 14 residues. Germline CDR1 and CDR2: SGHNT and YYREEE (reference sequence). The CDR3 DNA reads TGTGCCAGCAGCCCACGGACAGGGGTGACCGAGCAGTACTTC. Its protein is CASSPRTGVTEQYF.

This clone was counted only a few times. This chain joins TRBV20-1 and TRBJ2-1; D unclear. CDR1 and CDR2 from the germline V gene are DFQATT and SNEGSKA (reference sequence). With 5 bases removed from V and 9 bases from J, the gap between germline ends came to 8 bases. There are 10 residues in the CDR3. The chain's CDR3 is CSAQRFEQFF. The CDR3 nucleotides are TGCAGTGCTCAGAGGTTTGAGCAGTTCTTC.

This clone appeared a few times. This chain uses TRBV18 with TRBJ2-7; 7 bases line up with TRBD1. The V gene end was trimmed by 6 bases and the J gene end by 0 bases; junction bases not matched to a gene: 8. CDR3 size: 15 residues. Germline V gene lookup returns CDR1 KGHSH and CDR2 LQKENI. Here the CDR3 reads CASSLQGPHSYEQYV. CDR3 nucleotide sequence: TGTGCCAGCTCCCTACAGGGGCCCCACTCCTACGAGCAGTACGTC.

The CDR3 loop is CASSLKGLDSPLHF. For the CDR3, the DNA is TGTGCCAGCAGCTTGAAGGGGCTCGATTCACCCCTCCACTTT. J is TRBJ1-6 and V is TRBV7-9; tentative D call: TRBD1 (5 bases). This CDR3 is built from 14 residues. From germline, CDR1 is SEHNR and CDR2 FQNEAQ (reference sequence). Trimming stripped 3 bases from V and 8 bases from J, with 11 bases between. The whole variable domain, filled in from reference TRBV7-9 and TRBJ1-6, reads DTGVSQNPRHKITKRGQNVTFRCDPISEHNRLYWYRQTLGQGPEFLTYFQNEAQLEKSRLLSDRFSAERPKGSFSTLEIQRTEQGDSAMYLCASSLKGLDSPLHFGNGTRLTVT.

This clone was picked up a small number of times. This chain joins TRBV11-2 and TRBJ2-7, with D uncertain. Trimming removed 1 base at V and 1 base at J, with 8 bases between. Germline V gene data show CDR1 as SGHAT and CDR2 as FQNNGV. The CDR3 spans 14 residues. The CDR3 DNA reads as TGTGCCAGCAGCTTAGTTCTACAGTCCTACGAGCAGTACTTC. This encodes CASSLVLQSYEQYF.

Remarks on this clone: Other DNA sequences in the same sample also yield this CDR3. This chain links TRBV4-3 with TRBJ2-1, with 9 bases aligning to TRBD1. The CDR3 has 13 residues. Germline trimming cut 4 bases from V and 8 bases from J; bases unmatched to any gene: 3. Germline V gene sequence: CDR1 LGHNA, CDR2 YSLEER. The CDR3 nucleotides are TGCGCCAGCAGCCGAACAGGGGGCTATGAGCAGTTCTTC. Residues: CASSRTGGYEQFF.

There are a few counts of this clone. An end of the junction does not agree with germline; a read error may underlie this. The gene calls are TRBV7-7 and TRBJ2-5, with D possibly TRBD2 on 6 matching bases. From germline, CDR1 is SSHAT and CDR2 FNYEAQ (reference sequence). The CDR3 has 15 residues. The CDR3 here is CASSLLFGGGETQYF. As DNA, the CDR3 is TGTGCTAGCAGCTTGTTATTCGGGGGAGGAGAGACCCAGTACTTC.